This entry lists 13 T cell receptor beta chains sequenced from one sample in a study of identical twins listed by TCRdb under 2016. Receptor libraries were prepared by 5' RACE. The instrument given in TCRdb is Illumina HiSeq 2000. TCRdb cleaned the public reads at Q25 with fastp, built clones with MiXCR and kept in-frame beta chains. CDR3 protein duplicates are merged, each entry listing the most common genes and DNA. The sample includes some 330,000 distinct CDR3 sequences, with approximately 10% observed a single time. Together, the top ten hold more than 8% of the sample. The sequencing sample was made of naive T cells sorted from blood. This specimen's cell subset or site label, interpreted: cells isolated with a human naive T-cell isolation kit. The source of these receptors is a woman between 45 and 65 years old in good health.

This chain links TRBV19 with TRBJ2-6; D might be TRBD2 (7 bases). Germline V gene lookup returns CDR1 LNHDA and CDR2 SQIVND (reference sequence). V was pared by 2 bases and J by 2 bases, with 16 bases between. The CDR3 spans 18 residues. The CDR3 coding sequence is TGTGCCAGTAGTATAAACGGGGGGCCCCCTCCTGGGGCCAACGTCCTGACTTTC. Its translation: CASSINGGPPPGANVLTF.

This clonotype showed up just a few times. The V call is TRBV9, the J call TRBJ2-7; 8 nucleotides line up with TRBD1. The V and J ends lost 3 bases and 2 bases, in that order; junction bases with no gene match: 7. CDR3 size: 15 residues. Germline assignment: CDR1 SGDLS and CDR2 YYNGEE. CDR3 residues: CASSAGGDGTYEQYF. The CDR3 nucleotides read TGTGCCAGCAGCGCAGGGGGCGACGGAACCTACGAGCAGTACTTC.

In this sample, this clonotype turned up a few times. The gene calls are TRBV11-2 and TRBJ2-7; D unresolved. V was cut by 1 base and J by 2 bases, with 9 bases left in between. There are 14 residues in the CDR3. The V gene's germline CDR1 is SGHAT and CDR2 FQNNGV. In nucleotides, the CDR3 is TGTGCCAGCAGCTTAGCGGTCCAGCCCTACGAGCAGTACTTC. Its translation is CASSLAVQPYEQYF.

This clonotype showed up many times. The chain couples TRBV12-3 or TRBV12-4 to TRBJ1-6; 7 bases agree with TRBD1. This CDR3 region has 14 residues. Trimming at V came to 6 bases and at J to 8 bases, leaving 7 bases not matched to a gene. CDR3 residues: CASSPTGAYSPLHF. The CDR3 region has the DNA TGTGCCAGCAGCCCTACAGGGGCTTATTCACCCCTCCACTTT.

The table lists this clonotype with many counts. The chain is built from TRBV4-1 and TRBJ2-3, with D perhaps matching TRBD2 (6 bases). This CDR3 comprises 16 residues. V gave up 3 bases and J gave up 3 bases, with 16 bases separating them. The germline CDR1 and CDR2 sequences are MGHRA and YSYEKL. The chain's CDR3 is CASSHPQEGWTDTQYF. The CDR3 DNA sequence: TGCGCCAGCAGCCATCCGCAGGAGGGATGGACAGATACGCAGTATTTT.

The V call is TRBV30, the J call TRBJ2-1; unclear D gene. V was pared by 1 base and J by 0 bases, with 7 bases between. This CDR3 contains 14 residues. The germline V gene encodes CDR1 GTSNPN and CDR2 SVGIG (reference sequence). CDR3 sequence: CAWSGYSSYNEQFF. The CDR3 DNA sequence: TGTGCCTGGAGTGGGTATAGCTCCTACAATGAGCAGTTCTTC.

This clonotype was picked up many times. The chain couples TRBV28 to TRBJ2-2; the D is unclear. The CDR3 length is 13 residues. Germline V gene lookup returns CDR1 MDHEN and CDR2 SYDVKM. Trimming cost V 10 bases and J 3 bases, with 12 bases left between them. Written as DNA, the CDR3 is TGTGCCATTTATGCAATCGACACCGGGGAGCTGTTTTTT. It translates to CAIYAIDTGELFF.

This clonotype has ten or more counts. The chain joins TRBV19 to TRBJ2-1; 9 nucleotides align to TRBD2. The CDR3 runs 15 residues. CDR1 and CDR2 (germline): LNHDA, SQIVND (reference sequence). The ends lost 7 bases at V and 2 bases at J; junction bases unmatched: 6. CDR3 DNA sequence: TGTGCCAGTACTTTAGCGGGAGAAACCTACAATGAGCAGTTCTTC. Protein product: CASTLAGETYNEQFF.

This clonotype was picked up a small number of times. The V call is TRBV3-1, the J call TRBJ2-1; 8 bases line up with TRBD2. The CDR3 totals 13 residues. The junction had 6 bases not matched to a gene; V was cut back by 4 bases and J by 10 bases. CDR1 LGHDT and CDR2 YNNKEL come from the germline V gene (reference sequence). CDR3 nucleotides: TGTGCCAGCAGCCTTCTAGCGGGCGAGGAGCAGTTCTTC. Its translation is CASSLLAGEEQFF.

This clonotype was detected only a few times. The chain is built from TRBV6-5 and TRBJ2-3; 10 bases are a match to TRBD2. Losses at the gene ends were 0 bases for V and 2 bases for J; bases not matched to a gene: 17. The CDR3 totals 21 residues. Germline V gene sequence: CDR1 MNHEY, CDR2 SVGAGI. Here the CDR3 reads CASSYSRRTSGSPEHTDTQYF. In DNA form, the CDR3 reads TGTGCCAGCAGTTACTCGAGGAGGACTAGCGGATCTCCGGAGCACACAGATACGCAGTATTTT.

The V and J genes are TRBV30 and TRBJ1-4; TRBD1 matches 9 bases. This CDR3 is built from 15 residues. The V segment lost 3 bases and the J segment 5 bases; nucleotides outside the gene matches: 7. The germline CDR1 and CDR2 sequences are GTSNPN and SVGIG (reference sequence). In DNA form, the CDR3 reads TGTGCCTGGAGGGGGATTGGGACAGGGAATGAAAAACTGTTTTTT. This codes for CAWRGIGTGNEKLFF.

Ten or more counts support this clonotype. The V call is TRBV4-1, the J call TRBJ2-5, with 8 bases fitting TRBD2. Germline CDR1 MGHRA, CDR2 YSYEKL. The CDR3 contains 14 residues. V shed 4 bases and J 2 bases; nucleotides not matched to a gene: 3. CDR3 amino acids: CASSLGLGQETQYF. The DNA for the CDR3 is TGCGCCAGCAGCCTGGGACTAGGACAAGAGACCCAGTACTTC.

This clonotype was detected a few times. The gene calls are TRBV12-3 or TRBV12-4 and TRBJ1-1, with D unresolved. V was trimmed by 6 bases and J by 1 base, leaving 12 bases between them. The CDR3 extends over 14 amino acids. The CDR3 protein is CASSPKWGNTEAFF. CDR3 nucleotide sequence: TGTGCCAGCAGCCCAAAATGGGGGAACACTGAAGCTTTCTTT.